Described below is a single T cell receptor beta chain sequence and its context. Its antigen is still unknown. The method was immunoSEQ multiplex PCR; TCRdb's version includes in-frame clones alone and lacks a portion of them. The repertoire includes 90,000 to 150,000 clones, 80% to 90% of them detected once, and approximately 0.55% sits in the top ten. The data originate from a study of OX40 agonist ivuxolimab in advanced cancers. Study summary: Patients treated during dose escalation were battling hepatocellular carcinoma, melanoma, renal cell or head and neck cancer.

Overall study findings and caveats: At doses 0.1 to 3.0 mg/kg, CD4+ and CD8+ clones expanded. Some nonresponders also had low normalized T-cell clonal expansion.

The V and J ends lost 3 bases and 8 bases, in that order; junction bases with no gene match: 2. Germline CDR1 reads MNHNS; CDR2 reads SASEGT. The CDR3 spans 13 residues. The genes are TRBV6-1 and TRBJ2-1, with TRBD2 matching 9 bases. This TCR was recovered from an adult with an advanced solid tumor such as melanoma, head and neck, liver or kidney cancer. The source material was CD4+ or CD8+ T cells sorted from blood, sampled in a trial of the OX40 agonist ivuxolimab. In nucleotides, the CDR3 is TGTGCCAGCAGTGACAAGCGGGGGGATGAGCAGTTCTTC. Its protein product is CASSDKRGDEQFF.